This TCR beta chain was sequenced during a study of control samples from healthy donors and cancer patients. CDR1 is LNHDA, CDR2 SQIVND, per germline (reference sequence). Trimming left V 6 bases short and J 3 bases short, with 14 bases between. The CDR3 consists of 14 residues. Assay used: immunoSEQ multiplex PCR; TCRdb lists only in-frame clones, some missing. The data hold about 410,000 clones, with 75% to 95% observed a single time. This clone was seen once. The material sequenced was PBMCs. The receptor was isolated from a man aged 40-49 years with head and neck cancer. The chain couples TRBV19 to TRBJ1-1, with a possible D match to TRBD1 (6 bases). DNA of the CDR3: TGTGCCAGTAGCGTCCGACAGGTTTACACTGAAGCTTTCTTT. It codes for CASSVRQVYTEAFF.